The rows below give T cell receptor beta chains drawn from one sample of a study of post-analysis software for immune sequencing data. TCRdb ran MiXCR on the PCR reads and lists one entry per CDR3 protein. The sample contains 380,000 or so distinct CDR3 sequences, less than 35% of which appear only once. Sequenced sample: blood. These receptors came from a girl aged 10 to 17 with multiple sclerosis. Both conserved end residues are part of each CDR3. D genes are given only for firm matches. A clone size is listed for some rows: how often the clone was seen (once, few, many), or a class if it is expanded.

clone_size | j_call | v_call | d_call | cdr3_nt | cdr3_aa
- | TRBJ2-5 | TRBV4-3 | - | TGCGCCAGCAGCCAAGATCTTGGAGCGTCCCAGTACTTC | CASSQDLGASQYF
- | TRBJ1-5 | TRBV4-1 | - | TGCGCCAGCAGCCAGGCAGGGGTCAACAATCAGCCCCAGCATTTT | CASSQAGVNNQPQHF
few | TRBJ2-3 | TRBV7-9 | - | TGTGCCAGCAGCTTGGCACCCCCGGATACGCAGTATTTT | CASSLAPPDTQYF
- | TRBJ1-2 | TRBV7-9 | - | TGTGCCAGCAGCTTAGATGGGACCGACAAAAATGGCTACACCTTC | CASSLDGTDKNGYTF
few | TRBJ2-1 | TRBV6-1 | - | TGTGCCAGCAGCCAACTTTTGGGACGCCTAAGGGGGAATGAGCAGTTCTTC | CASSQLLGRLRGNEQFF
- | TRBJ2-2 | TRBV7-9 | - | TGTGCCAGCAGCTTCCTCGCGGGGAACACCGGGGAGCTGTTTTTT | CASSFLAGNTGELFF
few | TRBJ1-1 | TRBV7-9 | TRBD1 | TGTGCCAGCAGCTTTGGGACAGGTCCCGGGAACACTGAAGCTTTCTTT | CASSFGTGPGNTEAFF
few | TRBJ2-7 | TRBV25-1 | TRBD2 | TGTGCCAGCACTCCGGGAGGGTCGGACGGCTACGAGCAGTACTTC | CASTPGGSDGYEQYF
- | TRBJ2-7 | TRBV6-2/TRBV6-3 | TRBD1 | TGTGCCAGCACCCTGGTCGAGGGGGCCGAGCAGTACTTC | CASTLVEGAEQYF
- | TRBJ1-1 | TRBV12-3/TRBV12-4 | - | TGTGCCAGCAGTCTACACCTGAACACTGAAGCTTTCTTT | CASSLHLNTEAFF
- | TRBJ2-3 | TRBV12-3/TRBV12-4 | - | TGTGCCAGCAGTGAGGGGAAAGCGCAGTATTTT | CASSEGKAQYF
many | TRBJ2-6 | TRBV4-3 | - | TGCGCCAGCAGCCAAGTCGCAGGGGCGCCCGGGGCCAACGTCCTGACTTTC | CASSQVAGAPGANVLTF
few | TRBJ2-1 | TRBV27 | - | TGTGCCAGCAGACCATTAGCCGCAGGGCGCGATGAGCAGTTCTTC | CASRPLAAGRDEQFF
- | TRBJ1-1 | TRBV5-1 | - | TGCGCCAGCAGCCATGGACTTTTGAACACTGAAGCTTTCTTT | CASSHGLLNTEAFF
few | TRBJ1-4 | TRBV12-3/TRBV12-4 | - | TGTGCCAGCAGCTCAAATAGTGAGGGTGAAAAACTGTTTTTT | CASSSNSEGEKLFF
- | TRBJ2-2 | TRBV6-6 | - | TGTGCCAAAAGGGCGGACCACACCGGGGAGCTGTTTTTT | CAKRADHTGELFF
few | TRBJ1-3 | TRBV10-3 | - | TGTGCCATCGGGGGCTCCTCTGGAAACACCATATATTTT | CAIGGSSGNTIYF